Each of the 14 T cell receptor beta chains below was sequenced from the same sample in a study of early T cells in non-severe SARS-CoV-2 infection. TCRdb recomputed calls from the 5' RACE reads with MiXCR, one row per CDR3 protein. The sample records approximately 71,000 distinct CDR3 sequences, more than 9% being singletons. The sequenced material came from whole blood. The receptors were gathered from an adult who was a healthcare worker with PCR-confirmed SARS-CoV-2 infection or an uninfected control (not recorded which).

This clonotype has just a few counts. This chain uses TRBV7-9 with TRBJ1-1, with D possibly TRBD1 on 6 matching bases. CDR1 and CDR2 from the germline V gene are SEHNR and FQNEAQ (reference sequence). Between the trimmed V and J ends, which lost 4 bases and 5 bases, there was a span of 14 bases. The CDR3 has 14 amino acids. CDR3 sequence: CASSWGSQGTEAFF. The CDR3 coding sequence is TGTGCCAGCAGCTGGGGCAGCCAGGGGACTGAAGCTTTCTTT.

This clonotype appeared many times. The rearrangement uses TRBV3-1 and TRBJ2-1, with D tentatively TRBD1 (6 bases). The germline V and J ends were trimmed by 2 bases and 4 bases, with 15 bases remaining between them. CDR3 length: 16 amino acids. Germline assignment: CDR1 LGHDT and CDR2 YNNKEL (reference sequence). Here the CDR3 reads CASSQTPGTLYNEQFF. In DNA, the CDR3 is TGTGCCAGCAGCCAAACCCCCGGGACACTTTACAATGAGCAGTTCTTC.

The chain is built from TRBV7-2 and TRBJ1-1; D is uncertain. The CDR3 loop spans 16 amino acids. The germline gives CDR1 SGHTA, CDR2 FQGNSA. V was pared by 2 bases and J by 0 bases, with 13 bases between. The CDR3 region has the DNA TGTGCCAGCAGCTTACGCCCTCCTGCCCTGAACACTGAAGCTTTCTTT. Protein product: CASSLRPPALNTEAFF.

This clonotype was seen only a few times. The chain carries TRBV5-1 and TRBJ2-7; the D gene could be TRBD1 or TRBD2 (6 bases each). The V gene lost 7 bases and the J gene lost 4 bases, with 18 bases spanning the gap. The CDR3 consists of 14 residues. The germline CDR1 and CDR2 sequences are SGHRS and YFSETQ. The CDR3 sequence: CASSPRGPVYEQYF. The CDR3 region has the DNA TGCGCCAGCTCCCCCCGGGGGCCGGTATACGAGCAGTACTTC.

The chain uses TRBV25-1 and TRBJ1-1; no reliable D call. Germline V gene sequence: CDR1 MGHDK, CDR2 SYGVNS. CDR3 size: 14 residues. Trimming left V 6 bases short and J 1 base short, with 12 bases between. Here the CDR3 DNA reads TGTGCCAGCAGCGGGAGCGGAACGAACACTGAAGCTTTCTTT. The encoded protein is CASSGSGTNTEAFF.

This clonotype was seen many times. CDR3 protein: CASSVIQGHTEAFF. Here the CDR3 DNA reads TGTGCCAGCAGCGTAATACAGGGCCACACTGAAGCTTTCTTT. The J gene is TRBJ1-1, the V gene TRBV7-6; tentative D call: TRBD1 (6 bases). The CDR3 loop spans 14 amino acids. Trimming removed 5 bases from V and 3 bases from J, with 13 bases in between. CDR1 and CDR2 (germline): SGHVS, FNYEAQ. Combining the CDR3 with reference TRBV7-6 and TRBJ1-1 gives the whole variable domain GAGVSQSPRYKVTKRGQDVALRCDPISGHVSLYWYRQALGQGPEFLTYFNYEAQQDKSGLPNDRFSAERPEGSISTLTIQRTEQRDSAMYRCASSVIQGHTEAFFGQGTRLTVV.

Only a few counts were recorded for this clonotype. CDR3 sequence reads: CASSLTGGITDTQYF. In DNA, the CDR3 is TGTGCCAGCAGCCTTACGGGGGGGATCACAGATACGCAGTATTTT. The rearrangement links TRBV11-2 to TRBJ2-3; 8 bases align to TRBD2. Trimming cost V 5 bases and J 2 bases; bases outside gene matches: 6. The CDR3 length is 15 residues. Germline CDR1 reads SGHAT; CDR2 reads FQNNGV.

This clonotype was recorded a few times. The chain couples TRBV3-2 to TRBJ2-1. TRBV3-2 is a pseudogene. The CDR3 contains 16 residues. The CDR3 is CASSQALLVPYNEQFF. The CDR3 DNA reads TGTGCCAGCAGCCAAGCCCTACTTGTGCCCTACAATGAGCAGTTCTTC.

This clonotype was seen repeatedly, ten times or more. The gene calls are TRBV20-1 and TRBJ2-4, with 7 bases fitting TRBD1. Trimming removed 5 bases from V and 3 bases from J; junction bases left unmatched: 13. The CDR3 is made up of 16 amino acids. From germline, CDR1 is DFQATT and CDR2 SNEGSKA (reference sequence). This CDR3 reads CSAARDRDLVKNIQYF. For the CDR3, the DNA is TGCAGTGCTGCGCGCGACAGGGATTTGGTCAAAAACATTCAGTACTTC.

In this sample, this clonotype turned up once. The chain has TRBV10-3 and TRBJ1-4; no reliable D call. With 3 bases removed from V and 3 bases from J, the gap between germline ends came to 11 bases. Germline assignment: CDR1 ENHRY and CDR2 SYGVKD. The CDR3 covers 15 residues. The CDR3 DNA reads TGTGCCATCAGTGAAGGAGGGCGGCCTAATGAAAAACTGTTTTTT. It translates to CAISEGGRPNEKLFF.

V and J are TRBV7-9 and TRBJ2-7; 7 bases agree with TRBD2. Germline trimming cut 6 bases from V and 5 bases from J; bases unmatched to any gene: 7. The CDR3 extends over 13 amino acids. Germline CDR1 and CDR2: SEHNR and FQNEAQ (reference sequence). CDR3 amino acids: CASSPGAGDEQYF. CDR3 sequence (DNA): TGTGCCAGCAGTCCCGGTGCGGGGGACGAGCAGTACTTC.

The chain joins TRBV5-1 to TRBJ2-1, with 10 positions matching TRBD2. The V gene's germline CDR1 is SGHRS and CDR2 YFSETQ. This CDR3 spans 15 amino acids. Trimming took 1 base from V and 4 from J; bases not matched to a gene: 2. Written as DNA, the CDR3 is TGCGCCAGCAGCTTGAATAGCGGGGGGTACAATGAGCAGTTCTTC. Amino acid sequence: CASSLNSGGYNEQFF.

Ten or more counts support this clonotype. J is TRBJ2-5 and V is TRBV7-9; 11 positions agree with TRBD2. The V segment lost 3 bases and the J segment 4 bases; nucleotides outside the gene matches: 4. Germline-derived CDR1 and CDR2 are SEHNR and FQNEAQ (reference sequence). This CDR3 comprises 15 residues. The CDR3 region is CASSFSGGAGETQYF. The CDR3 DNA reads TGTGCCAGCAGCTTTAGCGGGGGGGCCGGAGAGACCCAGTACTTC.

The genes are TRBV20-1 and TRBJ2-3; 9 bases align to TRBD2. Germline V gene sequence: CDR1 DFQATT, CDR2 SNEGSKA (reference sequence). This CDR3 is 13 amino acids long. After removal of 8 bases from V and 1 base from J, the junction contained 4 bases not matched to a gene. The CDR3 region is CSTLAGGTDTQYF. CDR3 sequence (DNA): TGCAGTACTTTAGCGGGGGGCACAGATACGCAGTATTTT.